These T cell receptor beta chains were read from a single sample in a study of cytomegalovirus exposure and HLA in healthy donors. Data came from immunoSEQ multiplex PCR; TCRdb stores just in-frame clones and leaves some out. The table includes 150,000 to 200,000 clones, 75% to 80% detected once. Sequencing used PBMCs. These receptors all stem from a man aged 50 to 59 in good health and CMV-seropositive. Both conserved end residues are part of each CDR3. A D gene is named only where the DNA matches it firmly. A clone size is listed for some rows: how often the clone was seen (once, few, many), or a class if it is expanded.

>TRBV6-5|14|TRBJ2-2|TRBD2|.
TGTGCCAGCAGGATCGGGGGGGCCACCGGGGAGCTGTTTTTT
CASRIGGATGELFF
>TRBV4-3|15|TRBJ1-2|.|.
TGCGCCAGCAGCCAAGGGACAATCGATTGGGGTGGCTACACCTTC
CASSQGTIDWGGYTF
>TRBV5-5|14|TRBJ2-7|.|medium-sized
TGTGCCAGCAGCTCGGAGGCTGGTGCGACCGAGCAGTACTTC
CASSSEAGATEQYF
>TRBV9|16|TRBJ2-5|TRBD2|.
TGTGCCAGCAGCGTAGGCGGCGGGGGGGCCCTGGAGACCCAGTACTTC
CASSVGGGGALETQYF
>TRBV29-1|14|TRBJ2-7|.|once
TGCAGCGTTGAGAGCAGAGGGTCTCCCTACGAGCAGTACTTC
CSVESRGSPYEQYF
>TRBV15|16|TRBJ1-4|TRBD1|many
TGTGCCACCAGCAGAGCCCCCGGGACAGGCAGGGAAAAACTGTTTTTT
CATSRAPGTGREKLFF
>TRBV20-1|11|TRBJ1-4|.|.
TGCAGTGCTAGAGTCTTTGAAAAACTGTTTTTT
CSARVFEKLFF
>TRBV27|19|TRBJ2-6|TRBD1|.
TGTGCCAGCAGTTTATCAACAGGGGGCGCATCTACTGGGGCCAACGTCCTGACTTTC
CASSLSTGGASTGANVLTF
>TRBV7-9|14|TRBJ2-1|.|.
TGTGCCAGCAGGCCCCGGGACAACAACAATGAGCAGTTCTTC
CASRPRDNNNEQFF
>TRBV7-9|13|TRBJ2-1|.|once
TGTGCCAGCAGCTTAGAATCCAGAAATGAGCAGTTCTTC
CASSLESRNEQFF
>TRBV5-1|16|TRBJ2-7|.|.
TGCGCCAGCAGCTTGGCAGGGGCTATAAACAACTACGAGCAGTACTTC
CASSLAGAINNYEQYF
>TRBV6-6|11|TRBJ1-1|TRBD1|once
TGTGCCAGCAGTACAGGACAGGACCTTGCGTTT
CASSTGQDLAF
>TRBV7-9|14|TRBJ1-2|.|.
TGTGCCAGCAGCTTAGCGACAGTTCCGGATGGCTACACCTTC
CASSLATVPDGYTF
>TRBV9|15|TRBJ2-1|TRBD2|few
TGTGCCAGCAGCGTAGTAAGCGGGGGGGCCGGGGAGCAGTTCTTC
CASSVVSGGAGEQFF
>TRBV28|16|TRBJ2-1|TRBD2|.
TGTGCCAGCAGTTCGTCTAGCGGGGGGGCCTACAATGAGCAGTTCTTC
CASSSSSGGAYNEQFF
>TRBV9|15|TRBJ2-2|TRBD1|few
TGTGCCAGCAGCGCCTGGGACAGCAACACCGGGGAGCTGTTTTTT
CASSAWDSNTGELFF
>TRBV2|15|TRBJ1-1|TRBD1|.
TGTGCCAGCATGAGACAGGGGGTTGGGAACACTGAAGCTTTCTTT
CASMRQGVGNTEAFF
>TRBV18|14|TRBJ2-3|.|.
TGTGCCAGCTCCGGCGGGCTCCTCACAGATACGCAGTATTTT
CASSGGLLTDTQYF
>TRBV9|15|TRBJ2-2|TRBD2|.
TGTGCCAGCAGCGTAGGCGGGGGGAACACCGGGGAGCTGTTTTTT
CASSVGGGNTGELFF